The TCR beta chain described here comes from a study of shared clonotypes between healthy human individuals. On the study more broadly: Donors had three CD4 naive, three CD4 memory, two CD8 naive and one CD8 memory plate apiece.

Sorted-subset replicate PCR reactions contained approximately 190 ng DNA, corresponding to about 30,000 T cell genomes. The table came from immunoSEQ multiplex PCR; TCRdb's copy has only in-frame clones and leaves some out. The sample carries nearly 750,000 clones, over 55% recorded once. Germline CDR1 KGHSH, CDR2 LQKENI. This CDR3 comprises 13 residues. V was clipped by 3 bases and J by 6 bases; unmatched bases: 5. Each sample came from a Caucasian adult donor living in Nashville, Tennessee. CD45RA-negative memory and CD45RA+ naive subsets were split from the CD4+ cells. Sequences were obtained from memory CD4+ T cells sorted from blood. Subset here: CD45RA-negative fraction. The chain links TRBV18 to TRBJ2-7; 7 positions agree with TRBD1. The sequence derives from a woman in her thirties in good health. The CDR3 is CASSPGQNREQYF. For the CDR3, the DNA is TGTGCCAGCTCACCGGGACAGAATCGCGAGCAGTACTTC.